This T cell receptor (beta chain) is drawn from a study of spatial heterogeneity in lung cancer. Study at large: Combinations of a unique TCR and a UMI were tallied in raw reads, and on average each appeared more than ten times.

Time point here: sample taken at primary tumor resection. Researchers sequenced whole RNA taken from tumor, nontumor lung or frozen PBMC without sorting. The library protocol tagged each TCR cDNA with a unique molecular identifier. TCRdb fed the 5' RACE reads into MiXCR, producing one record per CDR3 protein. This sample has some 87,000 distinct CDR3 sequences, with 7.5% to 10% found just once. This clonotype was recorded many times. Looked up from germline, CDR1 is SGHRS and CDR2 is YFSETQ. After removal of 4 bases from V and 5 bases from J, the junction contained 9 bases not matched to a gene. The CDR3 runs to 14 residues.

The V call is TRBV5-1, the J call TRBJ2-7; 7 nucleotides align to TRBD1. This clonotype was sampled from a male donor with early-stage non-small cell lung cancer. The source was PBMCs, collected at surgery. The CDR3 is CASSRQGDDHEQYF. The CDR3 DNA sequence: TGCGCCAGCAGCCGCCAGGGGGATGACCACGAGCAGTACTTC.